This T cell receptor (beta chain) was captured in a study of T cells in localized non-small cell lung cancer. Profiled with immunoSEQ multiplex PCR; TCRdb holds only in-frame clones, not every one. The sample lists around 80,000 clones, around 80% occurring once. This CDR3 has 13 amino acids. V shed 10 bases and J 4 bases; nucleotides not matched to a gene: 9. Germline V gene data show CDR1 as SNHLY and CDR2 as FYNNEI. This material consisted of PBMCs, taken before any cancer treatment. The chain is built from TRBV2 and TRBJ2-7, with 8 bases aligning to TRBD2. The receptor was isolated from a man aged 35 to 69 with stage II squamous cell lung carcinoma. Written as DNA, the CDR3 is TGTGCCAACAAACGGGGGGGAGGGTACGAGCAGTACTTC. It is translated as CANKRGGGYEQYF. Filled out from reference TRBV2 and TRBJ2-7, the complete variable domain reads EPEVTQTPSHQVTQMGQEVILRCVPISNHLYFYWYRQILGQKVEFLVSFYNNEISEKSEIFDDQFSVERPDGSNFTLKIRSTKLEDSAMYFCANKRGGGYEQYFGPGTRLTVT.